Listed below are T cell receptor beta chains from one sample, sequenced in a study of T-cell reconstitution after alpha-beta-depleted transplantation in children. One entry per CDR3 protein, called by TCRdb with MiXCR from the PCR reads. The sample contains about 600,000 distinct CDR3 sequences, roughly 23% of which appear only once. The input for sequencing was PBMCs, mostly from graft donor cells, taken 360 days after TCRalphabeta/CD19-depleted stem cell transplant. The receptors stem from a boy in the first two years of life who had a stem cell transplant for acute myeloid leukemia, so the T cells may come from the graft donor. The CDR3 runs from the conserved cysteine through the conserved F or W. The D gene is left open where the match is weak. Where a row states a size, it is once, few, many or the class of an expanded clone; other rows omit it.

D gene,clone size,J gene,V gene,CDR3 protein,CDR3 DNA
NA,NA,TRBJ2-2,TRBV5-1,CASRSGNTGELFF,TGCGCCAGCCGGAGCGGAAACACCGGGGAGCTGTTTTTT
NA,NA,TRBJ2-7,TRBV7-9,CASSSGRWQYF,TGTGCCAGCAGCTCGGGCCGCTGGCAGTACTTC
NA,NA,TRBJ2-2,TRBV13,CASSPRGARSGELFF,TGTGCCAGCAGCCCAAGGGGGGCCCGGAGCGGGGAGCTGTTTTTT
NA,few,TRBJ1-2,TRBV7-9,CASSSVGGTDGYTF,TGTGCCAGCAGTTCCGTCGGAGGGACGGATGGCTACACCTTC
NA,many,TRBJ1-1,TRBV18,CASSPLYSPGRRDTEAFF,TGTGCCAGCTCACCACTTTACTCGCCGGGACGTAGGGACACTGAAGCTTTCTTT
NA,many,TRBJ2-5,TRBV28,CASSFLDNIQETQYF,TGTGCCAGCAGTTTTTTAGACAACATCCAAGAGACCCAGTACTTC
NA,few,TRBJ2-3,TRBV20-1,CSARSRAGKHTDTQYF,TGCAGTGCTAGAAGCCGGGCAGGGAAGCATACAGATACGCAGTATTTT
TRBD1,NA,TRBJ1-1,TRBV29-1,CSVDRTGFITEAFF,TGCAGCGTTGACAGGACAGGGTTTATAACTGAAGCTTTCTTT
TRBD1,many,TRBJ2-3,TRBV5-1,CASTLQGMGDTQYF,TGCGCCAGCACCCTACAGGGGATGGGGGATACGCAGTATTTT
NA,NA,TRBJ2-1,TRBV20-1,CSGGGGYYNEQFF,TGCAGCGGCGGAGGGGGCTACTACAATGAGCAGTTCTTC
TRBD2,many,TRBJ2-1,TRBV12-3/TRBV12-4,CASSPGTRPHNEQFF,TGTGCCAGCAGTCCCGGGACTAGGCCGCACAATGAGCAGTTCTTC
TRBD2,NA,TRBJ2-5,TRBV20-1,CSARRLAGGEVTQYF,TGCAGTGCTAGAAGACTAGCGGGGGGAGAGGTGACCCAGTACTTC
TRBD2,many,TRBJ2-3,TRBV6-5,CASSRNPGLAGSTDTQYF,TGTGCCAGCAGTAGGAACCCCGGACTAGCGGGGAGCACAGATACGCAGTATTTT
TRBD1,many,TRBJ2-6,TRBV24-1,CATSDSQGAGANVLTF,TGTGCCACCAGTGATTCCCAGGGGGCTGGGGCCAACGTCCTGACTTTC